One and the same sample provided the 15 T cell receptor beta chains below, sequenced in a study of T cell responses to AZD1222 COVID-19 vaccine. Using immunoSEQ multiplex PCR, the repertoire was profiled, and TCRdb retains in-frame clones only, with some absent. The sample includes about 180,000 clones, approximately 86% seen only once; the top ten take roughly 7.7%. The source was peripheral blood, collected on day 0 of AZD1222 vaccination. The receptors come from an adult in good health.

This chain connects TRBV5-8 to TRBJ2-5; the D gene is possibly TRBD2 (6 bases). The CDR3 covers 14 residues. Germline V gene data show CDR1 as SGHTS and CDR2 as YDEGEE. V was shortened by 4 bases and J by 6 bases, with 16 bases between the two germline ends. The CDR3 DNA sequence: TGTGCCAGCAGCCGGGACCGGGGGTTGCAGACCCAGTACTTC. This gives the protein CASSRDRGLQTQYF.

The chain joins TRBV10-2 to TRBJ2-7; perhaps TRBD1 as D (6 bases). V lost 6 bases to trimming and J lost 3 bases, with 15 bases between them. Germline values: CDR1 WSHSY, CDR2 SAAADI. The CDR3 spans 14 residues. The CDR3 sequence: CASREPGTLYEQYF. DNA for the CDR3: TGCGCCAGCAGGGAACCCGGGACACTCTACGAGCAGTACTTC.

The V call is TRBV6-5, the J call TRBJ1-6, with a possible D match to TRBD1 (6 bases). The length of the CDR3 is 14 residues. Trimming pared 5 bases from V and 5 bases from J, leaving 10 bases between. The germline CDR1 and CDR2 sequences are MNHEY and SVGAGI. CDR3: CASSRQADNSPLHF. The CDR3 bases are TGTGCCAGCAGTAGACAGGCCGATAATTCACCCCTCCACTTT.

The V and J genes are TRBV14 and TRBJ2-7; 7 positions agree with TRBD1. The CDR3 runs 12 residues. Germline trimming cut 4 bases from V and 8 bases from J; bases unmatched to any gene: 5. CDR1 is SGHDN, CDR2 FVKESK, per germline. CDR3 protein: CASSRGTVQQYF. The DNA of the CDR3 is TGTGCCAGCAGCCGAGGGACAGTCCAGCAGTACTTC.

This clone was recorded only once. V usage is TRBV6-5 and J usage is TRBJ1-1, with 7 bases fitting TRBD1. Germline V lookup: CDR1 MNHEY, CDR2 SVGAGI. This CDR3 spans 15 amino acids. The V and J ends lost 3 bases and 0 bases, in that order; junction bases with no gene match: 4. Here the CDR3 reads CASSYTGVMNTEAFF. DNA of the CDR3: TGTGCCAGCAGTTATACAGGGGTGATGAACACTGAAGCTTTCTTT.

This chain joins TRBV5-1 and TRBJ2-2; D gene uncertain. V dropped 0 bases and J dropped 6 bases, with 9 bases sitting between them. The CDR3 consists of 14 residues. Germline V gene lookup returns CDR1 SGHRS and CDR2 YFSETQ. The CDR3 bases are TGCGCCAGCAGCTTGGCCCGGAGAGCCGGGGAGCTGTTTTTT. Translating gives CASSLARRAGELFF.

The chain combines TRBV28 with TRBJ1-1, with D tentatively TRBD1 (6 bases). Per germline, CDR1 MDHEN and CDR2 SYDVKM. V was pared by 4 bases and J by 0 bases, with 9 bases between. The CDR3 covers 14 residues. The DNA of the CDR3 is TGTGCCAGCAGTTCCGGGGGGCTGAACACTGAAGCTTTCTTT. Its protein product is CASSSGGLNTEAFF.

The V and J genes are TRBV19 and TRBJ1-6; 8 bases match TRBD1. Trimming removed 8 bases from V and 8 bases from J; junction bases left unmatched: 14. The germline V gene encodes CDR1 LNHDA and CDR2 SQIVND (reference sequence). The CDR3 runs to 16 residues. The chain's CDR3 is CASASSRTGLDSPLHF. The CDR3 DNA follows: TGTGCCAGTGCCAGTAGCCGGACAGGGCTGGATTCACCCCTCCACTTT.

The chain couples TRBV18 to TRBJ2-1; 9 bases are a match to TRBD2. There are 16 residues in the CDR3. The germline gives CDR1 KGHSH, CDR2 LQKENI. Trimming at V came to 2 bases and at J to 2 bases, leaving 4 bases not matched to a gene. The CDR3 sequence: CASSPGAGGTYNEQFF. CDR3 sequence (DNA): TGTGCCAGCTCACCAGGGGCGGGGGGGACCTACAATGAGCAGTTCTTC.

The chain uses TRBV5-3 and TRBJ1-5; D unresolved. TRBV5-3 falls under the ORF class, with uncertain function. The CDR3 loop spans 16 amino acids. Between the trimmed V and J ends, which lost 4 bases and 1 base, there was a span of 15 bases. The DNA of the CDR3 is TGTGCCAGAAGCGCCCCCAAGGGTATCAGCAATCAGCCCCAGCATTTT. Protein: CARSAPKGISNQPQHF.

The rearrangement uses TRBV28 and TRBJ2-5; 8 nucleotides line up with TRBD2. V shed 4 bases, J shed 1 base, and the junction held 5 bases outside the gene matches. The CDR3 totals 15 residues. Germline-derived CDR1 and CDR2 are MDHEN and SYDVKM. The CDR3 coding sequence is TGTGCCAGCAGTTCCCGGACTAGCCGCCAAGAGACCCAGTACTTC. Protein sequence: CASSSRTSRQETQYF.

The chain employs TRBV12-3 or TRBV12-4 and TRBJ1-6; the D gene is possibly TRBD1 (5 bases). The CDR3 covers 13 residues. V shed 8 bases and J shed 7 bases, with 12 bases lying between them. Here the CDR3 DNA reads TGTGCCAGCCTCCGGGGCGGGAATTCACCCCTCCACTTT. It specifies CASLRGGNSPLHF.

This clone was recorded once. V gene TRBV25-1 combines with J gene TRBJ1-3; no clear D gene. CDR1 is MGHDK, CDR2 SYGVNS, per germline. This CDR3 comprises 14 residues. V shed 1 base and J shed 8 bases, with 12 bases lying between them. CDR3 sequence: CASSESRAGHTIYF. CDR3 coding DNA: TGTGCCAGCAGTGAATCAAGAGCGGGCCACACCATATATTTT.

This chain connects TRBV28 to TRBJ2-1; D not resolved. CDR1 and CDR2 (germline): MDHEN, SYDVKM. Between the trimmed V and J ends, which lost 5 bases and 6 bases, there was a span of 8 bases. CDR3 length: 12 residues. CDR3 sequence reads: CASSPPINEQFF. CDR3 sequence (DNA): TGTGCCAGCAGTCCCCCCATCAATGAGCAGTTCTTC.

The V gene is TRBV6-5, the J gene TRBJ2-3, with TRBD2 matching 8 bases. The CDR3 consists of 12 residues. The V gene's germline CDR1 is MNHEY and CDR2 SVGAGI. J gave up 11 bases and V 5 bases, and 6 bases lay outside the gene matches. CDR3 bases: TGTGCCAGCAGTCACGGGGGGGCTGAGCAGTATTTT. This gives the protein CASSHGGAEQYF.